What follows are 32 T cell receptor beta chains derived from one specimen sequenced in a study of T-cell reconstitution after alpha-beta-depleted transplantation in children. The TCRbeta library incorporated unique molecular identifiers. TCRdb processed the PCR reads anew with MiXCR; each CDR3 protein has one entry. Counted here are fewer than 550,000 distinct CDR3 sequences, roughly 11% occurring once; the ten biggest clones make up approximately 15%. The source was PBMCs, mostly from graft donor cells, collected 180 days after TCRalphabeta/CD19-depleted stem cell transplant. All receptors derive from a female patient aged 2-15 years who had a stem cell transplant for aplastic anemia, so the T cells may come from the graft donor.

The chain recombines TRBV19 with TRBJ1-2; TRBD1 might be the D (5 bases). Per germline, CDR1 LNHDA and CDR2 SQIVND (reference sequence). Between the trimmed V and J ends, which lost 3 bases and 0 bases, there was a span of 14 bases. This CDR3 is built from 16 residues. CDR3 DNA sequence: TGTGCCAGTAGTATCAAAGGGGACTGGACTAACTATGGCTACACCTTC. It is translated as CASSIKGDWTNYGYTF.

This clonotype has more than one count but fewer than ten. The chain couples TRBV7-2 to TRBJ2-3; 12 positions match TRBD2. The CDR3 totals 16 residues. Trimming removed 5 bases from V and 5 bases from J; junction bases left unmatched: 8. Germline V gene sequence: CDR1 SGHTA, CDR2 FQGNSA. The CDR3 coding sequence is TGTGCCAGCAGCCCCCGACTAGCGGGAGATATAGATACGCAGTATTTT. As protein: CASSPRLAGDIDTQYF. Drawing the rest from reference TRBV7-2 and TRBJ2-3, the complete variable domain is GAGVSQSPSNKVTEKGKDVELRCDPISGHTALYWYRQSLGQGLEFLIYFQGNSAPDKSGLPSDRFSAERTGGSVSTLTIQRTQQEDSAVYLCASSPRLAGDIDTQYFGPGTRLTVL.

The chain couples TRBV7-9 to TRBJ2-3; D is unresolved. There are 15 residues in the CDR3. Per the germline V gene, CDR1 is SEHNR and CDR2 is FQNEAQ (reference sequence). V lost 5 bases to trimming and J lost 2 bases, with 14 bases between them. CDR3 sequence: CASSPLPMATDTQYF. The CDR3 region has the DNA TGTGCCAGCAGCCCACTTCCGATGGCCACAGATACGCAGTATTTT.

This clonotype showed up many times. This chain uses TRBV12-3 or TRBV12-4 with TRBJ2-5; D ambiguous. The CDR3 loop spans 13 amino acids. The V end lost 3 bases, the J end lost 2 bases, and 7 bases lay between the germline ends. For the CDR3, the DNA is TGTGCCAGCAGTTTGGTCTTGCAAGAGACCCAGTACTTC. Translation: CASSLVLQETQYF.

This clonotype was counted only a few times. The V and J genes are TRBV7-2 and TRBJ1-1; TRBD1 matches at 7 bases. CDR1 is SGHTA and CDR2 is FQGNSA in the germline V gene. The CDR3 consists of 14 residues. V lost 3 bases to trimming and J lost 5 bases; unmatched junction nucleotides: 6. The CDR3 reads CASSLQQGGTEAFF. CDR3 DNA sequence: TGTGCCAGCAGCTTGCAGCAGGGGGGGACTGAAGCTTTCTTT. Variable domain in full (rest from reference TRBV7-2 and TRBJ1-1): GAGVSQSPSNKVTEKGKDVELRCDPISGHTALYWYRQSLGQGLEFLIYFQGNSAPDKSGLPSDRFSAERTGGSVSTLTIQRTQQEDSAVYLCASSLQQGGTEAFFGQGTRLTVV.

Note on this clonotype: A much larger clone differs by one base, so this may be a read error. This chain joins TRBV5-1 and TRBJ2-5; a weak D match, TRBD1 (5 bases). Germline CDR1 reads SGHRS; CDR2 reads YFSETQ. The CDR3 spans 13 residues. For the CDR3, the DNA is TGCGCCAGCAGCTTAAACAGGCAAGAGGCCCAGTACTTC. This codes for CASSLNRQEAQYF.

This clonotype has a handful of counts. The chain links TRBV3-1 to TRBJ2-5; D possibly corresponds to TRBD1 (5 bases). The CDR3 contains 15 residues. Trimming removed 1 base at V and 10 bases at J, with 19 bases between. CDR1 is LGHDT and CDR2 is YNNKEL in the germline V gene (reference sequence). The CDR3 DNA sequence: TGTGCCAGCAGCCAAGGTCAGGGCCCACGGAAGGACCAGTACTTC. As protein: CASSQGQGPRKDQYF.

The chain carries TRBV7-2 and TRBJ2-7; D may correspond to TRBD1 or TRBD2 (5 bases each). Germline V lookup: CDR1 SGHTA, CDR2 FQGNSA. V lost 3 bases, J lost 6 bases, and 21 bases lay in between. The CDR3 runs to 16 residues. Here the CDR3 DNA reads TGTGCCAGCAGCTTGGCTCCGGGACCGTTGAGGGGCGAGCAGTACGTC. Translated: CASSLAPGPLRGEQYV.

The CDR3 loop is CASSLGNTPEKLFF. For the CDR3, the DNA is TGCGCCAGCAGCTTAGGGAACACTCCGGAAAAACTGTTTTTT. This rearrangement joins TRBV5-1 to TRBJ1-4; D is unclear. Germline V CDR1 and CDR2: SGHRS, YFSETQ. With 2 bases removed from V and 8 bases from J, the gap between germline ends came to 13 bases. This CDR3 has 14 amino acids.

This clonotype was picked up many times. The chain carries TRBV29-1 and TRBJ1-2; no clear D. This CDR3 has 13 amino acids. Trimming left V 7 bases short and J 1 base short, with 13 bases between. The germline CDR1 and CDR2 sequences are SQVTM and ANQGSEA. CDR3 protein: CSGLDGFNYGYTF. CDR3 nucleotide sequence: TGCAGCGGTTTGGACGGATTTAACTATGGCTACACCTTC.

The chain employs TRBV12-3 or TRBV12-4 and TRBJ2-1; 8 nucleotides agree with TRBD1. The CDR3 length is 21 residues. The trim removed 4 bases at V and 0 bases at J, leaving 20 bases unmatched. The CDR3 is CASSWMRGPGTGVFSYNEQFF. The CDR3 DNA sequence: TGTGCCAGCAGTTGGATGCGGGGCCCGGGGACAGGTGTTTTCTCCTACAATGAGCAGTTCTTC.

CDR3 protein: CSVGTGSGGETQYF. The CDR3 DNA follows: TGCAGCGTAGGGACAGGGTCCGGTGGGGAGACCCAGTACTTC. The gene calls are TRBV29-1 and TRBJ2-5; 9 bases are shared with TRBD1. This CDR3 contains 14 residues. Looked up from germline, CDR1 is SQVTM and CDR2 is ANQGSEA. V lost 6 bases and J lost 5; bases outside the gene matches: 10.

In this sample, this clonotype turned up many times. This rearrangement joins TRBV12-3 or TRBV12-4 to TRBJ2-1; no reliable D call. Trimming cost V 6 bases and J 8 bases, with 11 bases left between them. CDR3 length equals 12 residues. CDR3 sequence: CASSLRSDEQFF. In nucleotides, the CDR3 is TGTGCCAGCAGCCTCAGAAGCGATGAGCAGTTCTTC.

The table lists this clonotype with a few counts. DNA of the CDR3: TGTGCCATCAGTGGGACTAGCGGAACCCTCTACTCCTCCTACGAGCAGTACGTC. Amino acids: CAISGTSGTLYSSYEQYV. The chain employs TRBV10-3 and TRBJ2-7; 10 positions agree with TRBD2. The J segment lost 0 bases and the V segment lost 4 bases, leaving 12 bases of the junction unmatched. Germline V gene sequence: CDR1 ENHRY, CDR2 SYGVKD. The CDR3 extends over 18 amino acids.

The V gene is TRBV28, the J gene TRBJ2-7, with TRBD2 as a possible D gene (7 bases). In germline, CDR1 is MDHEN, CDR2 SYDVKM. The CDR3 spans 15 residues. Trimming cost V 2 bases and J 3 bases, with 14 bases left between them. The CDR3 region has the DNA TGTGCCAGCAGTTTAGGGGGGGCGCGGGTCTACGAGCAGTACGTC. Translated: CASSLGGARVYEQYV.

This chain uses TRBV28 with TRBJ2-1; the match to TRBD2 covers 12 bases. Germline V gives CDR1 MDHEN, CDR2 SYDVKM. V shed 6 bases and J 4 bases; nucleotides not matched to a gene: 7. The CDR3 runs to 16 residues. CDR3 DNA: TGTGCCAGCAGCCCCGGGACTAGCGGGTTTTACAATGAGCAGTTCTTC. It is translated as CASSPGTSGFYNEQFF.

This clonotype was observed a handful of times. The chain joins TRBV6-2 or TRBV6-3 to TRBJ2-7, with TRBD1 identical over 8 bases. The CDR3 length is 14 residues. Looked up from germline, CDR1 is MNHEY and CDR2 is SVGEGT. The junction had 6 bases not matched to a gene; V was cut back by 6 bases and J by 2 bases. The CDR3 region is CASSRGQGTYEQYV. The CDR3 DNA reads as TGTGCCAGCAGCCGCGGACAGGGTACCTACGAGCAGTACGTC.

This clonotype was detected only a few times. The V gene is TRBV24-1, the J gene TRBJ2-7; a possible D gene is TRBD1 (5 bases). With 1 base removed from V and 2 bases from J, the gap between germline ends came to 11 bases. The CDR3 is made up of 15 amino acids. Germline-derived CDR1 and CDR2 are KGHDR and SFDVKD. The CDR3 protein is CATSDLVAGTYEQYV. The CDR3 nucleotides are TGTGCCACCAGTGATTTAGTCGCAGGGACCTACGAGCAGTACGTC.

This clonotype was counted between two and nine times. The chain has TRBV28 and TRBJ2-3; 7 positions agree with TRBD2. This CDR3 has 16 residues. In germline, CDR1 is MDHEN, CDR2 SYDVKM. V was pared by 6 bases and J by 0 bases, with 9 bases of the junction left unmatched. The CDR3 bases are TGTGCCAGCAGCCCCCCAAGGCGGGGGAGCACAGATACGCAGTATTTT. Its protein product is CASSPPRRGSTDTQYF.

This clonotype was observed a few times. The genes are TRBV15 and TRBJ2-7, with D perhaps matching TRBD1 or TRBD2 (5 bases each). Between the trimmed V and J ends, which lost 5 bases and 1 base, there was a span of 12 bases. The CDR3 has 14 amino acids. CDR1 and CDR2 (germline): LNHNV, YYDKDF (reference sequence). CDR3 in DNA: TGTGCCACCAGCGCCAGGGACGGATCCTACGAGCAGTACTTC. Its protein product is CATSARDGSYEQYF.

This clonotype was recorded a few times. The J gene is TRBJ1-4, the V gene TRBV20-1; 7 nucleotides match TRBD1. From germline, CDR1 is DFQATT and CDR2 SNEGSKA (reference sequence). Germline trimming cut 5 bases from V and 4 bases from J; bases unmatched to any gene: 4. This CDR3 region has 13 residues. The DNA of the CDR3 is TGCAGTGCTTTGGGACAGTTTAATGAAAAACTGTTTTTT. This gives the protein CSALGQFNEKLFF.

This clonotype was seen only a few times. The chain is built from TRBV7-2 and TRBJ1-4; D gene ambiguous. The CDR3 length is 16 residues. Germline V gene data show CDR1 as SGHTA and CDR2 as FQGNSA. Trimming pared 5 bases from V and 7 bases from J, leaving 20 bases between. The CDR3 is CASSPQSTGFSEKLFF. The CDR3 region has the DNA TGTGCCAGCAGCCCCCAGTCGACTGGGTTTAGTGAAAAACTGTTTTTT.

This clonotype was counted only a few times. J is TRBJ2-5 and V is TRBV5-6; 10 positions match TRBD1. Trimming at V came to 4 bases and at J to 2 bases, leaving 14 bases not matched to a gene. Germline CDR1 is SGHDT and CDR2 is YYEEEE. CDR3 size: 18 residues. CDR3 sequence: CASSPRQGAVRLQETQYF. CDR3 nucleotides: TGTGCCAGCAGCCCGCGACAGGGGGCGGTAAGATTGCAAGAGACCCAGTACTTC.

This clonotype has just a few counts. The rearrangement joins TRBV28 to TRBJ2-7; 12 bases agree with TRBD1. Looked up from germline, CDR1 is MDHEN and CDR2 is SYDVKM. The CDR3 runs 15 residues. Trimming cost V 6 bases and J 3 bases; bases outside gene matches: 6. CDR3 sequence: CASRRDRGLVYEQYF. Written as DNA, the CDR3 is TGTGCCAGCAGACGGGACAGGGGGCTCGTCTACGAGCAGTACTTC.

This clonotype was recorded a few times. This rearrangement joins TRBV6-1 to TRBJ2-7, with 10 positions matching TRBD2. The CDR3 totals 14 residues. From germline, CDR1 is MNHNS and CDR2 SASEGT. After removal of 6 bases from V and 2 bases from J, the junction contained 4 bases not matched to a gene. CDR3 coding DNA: TGTGCCAGCAGGGGAGCGGGAGGGCCCTACGAGCAGTACTTC. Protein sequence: CASRGAGGPYEQYF.

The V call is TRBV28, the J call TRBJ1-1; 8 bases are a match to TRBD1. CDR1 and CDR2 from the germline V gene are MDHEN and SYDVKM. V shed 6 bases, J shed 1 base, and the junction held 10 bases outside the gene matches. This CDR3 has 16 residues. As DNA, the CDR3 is TGTGCCAGCAGCCAGGACAGGGAAGTGTGGAACACTGAAGCTTTCTTT. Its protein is CASSQDREVWNTEAFF.

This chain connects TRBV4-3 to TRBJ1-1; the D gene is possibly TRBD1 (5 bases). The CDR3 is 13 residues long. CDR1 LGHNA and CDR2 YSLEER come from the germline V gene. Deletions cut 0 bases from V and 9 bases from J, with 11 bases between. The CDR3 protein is CASSQDGGLKAFF. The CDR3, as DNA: TGCGCCAGCAGCCAAGATGGGGGACTGAAAGCTTTCTTT.

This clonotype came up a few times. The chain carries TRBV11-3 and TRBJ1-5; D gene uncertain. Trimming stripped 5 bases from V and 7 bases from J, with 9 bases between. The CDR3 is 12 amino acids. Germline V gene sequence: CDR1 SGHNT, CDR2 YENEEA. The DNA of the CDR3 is TGTGCCAGCAGCCCCTGTGGGCAGCCCCAGCATTTT. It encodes CASSPCGQPQHF.

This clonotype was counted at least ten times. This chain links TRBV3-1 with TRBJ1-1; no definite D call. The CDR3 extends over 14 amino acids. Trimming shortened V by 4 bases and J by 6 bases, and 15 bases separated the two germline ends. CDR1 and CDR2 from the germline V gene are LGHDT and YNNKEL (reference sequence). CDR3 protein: CASSPLPERAEAFF. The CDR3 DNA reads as TGTGCCAGCAGCCCCCTGCCGGAAAGGGCTGAAGCTTTCTTT.

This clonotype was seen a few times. CDR3 nucleotide sequence: TGTGCCACCAGCAGAGAACAGGGTTTCTACGAGCAGTACGTC. Its translation is CATSREQGFYEQYV. The genes are TRBV15 and TRBJ2-7; perhaps TRBD1 as D (6 bases). CDR1 and CDR2 (germline): LNHNV, YYDKDF (reference sequence). The V gene lost 0 bases and the J gene lost 3 bases, with 9 bases spanning the gap. The CDR3 loop spans 14 amino acids.

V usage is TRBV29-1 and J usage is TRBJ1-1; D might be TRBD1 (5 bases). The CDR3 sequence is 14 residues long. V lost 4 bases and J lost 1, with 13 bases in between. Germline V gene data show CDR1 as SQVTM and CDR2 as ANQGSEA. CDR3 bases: TGCAGCGTTGTCGCCCTGGGACGGAACACTGAAGCTTTCTTT. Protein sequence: CSVVALGRNTEAFF.

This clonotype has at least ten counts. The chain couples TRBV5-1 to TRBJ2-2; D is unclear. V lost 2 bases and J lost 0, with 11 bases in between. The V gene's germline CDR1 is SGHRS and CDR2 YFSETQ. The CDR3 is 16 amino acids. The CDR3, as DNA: TGCGCCAGCAGCTTCCTGGTTGACCCGAACACCGGGGAGCTGTTTTTT. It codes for CASSFLVDPNTGELFF.